A selection of T cell receptor beta chains follows, all from one sample in a study of PD-1 blockade in classical Hodgkin lymphoma. Libraries were prepared by immunoSEQ multiplex PCR; TCRdb keeps only in-frame clonotypes and omits some of them. The table has about 150,000 clones, about 78% seen once; the top ten hold roughly 9.8%. Sample: peripheral blood mononuclear cells (PBMCs), taken before the second cycle of nivolumab. The receptors were sampled from a human donor with classical Hodgkin lymphoma. Both conserved end residues are part of each CDR3. The D gene is left open where the match is weak. Clone size is not always given. Where it is, it says once, few, many or a class for expanded clones.

V gene	J gene	D gene	clone size	CDR3 protein	CDR3 DNA
TRBV5-6	TRBJ2-1	TRBD1	once	CASSFGQGAIHSSYNEQFF	TGTGCCAGCAGCTTCGGACAGGGGGCCATCCATAGCTCCTACAATGAGCAGTTCTTC
TRBV27	TRBJ1-1	TRBD1	many	CASNPGQKFEAFF	TGTGCCAGCAATCCGGGACAGAAATTTGAAGCTTTCTTT
TRBV6-5	TRBJ1-5	.	.	CASSYSQGVGQPQHF	TGTGCCAGCAGTTACTCCCAGGGCGTGGGTCAGCCCCAGCATTTT
TRBV2	TRBJ2-5	.	few	CASSDLARQETQYF	TGTGCCAGCAGTGATCTAGCGAGACAAGAGACCCAGTACTTC
TRBV29-1	TRBJ2-7	.	.	CSVGMVGEHEQYF	TGCAGCGTTGGGATGGTGGGGGAACACGAGCAGTACTTC
TRBV30	TRBJ2-7	.	.	CAWSVGGSSYEQYF	TGTGCCTGGAGTGTCGGTGGGAGCTCCTACGAGCAGTACTTC
TRBV27	TRBJ2-5	.	once	CASSFLSAASAQYF	TGTGCCAGCAGTTTCCTCTCGGCGGCAAGTGCCCAGTACTTC
TRBV5-4	TRBJ2-3	TRBD1	.	CASSLAQGATDTQYF	TGTGCCAGCAGCTTGGCCCAGGGGGCCACAGATACGCAGTATTTT
TRBV5-1	TRBJ1-2	TRBD1	.	CASSLSTGTGVNYGYTF	TGCGCCAGCAGCTTGTCGACGGGGACAGGAGTAAACTATGGCTACACCTTC
TRBV27	TRBJ2-7	.	.	CASSFGGVGSYEQYF	TGTGCCAGCAGTTTTGGGGGAGTGGGCTCCTACGAGCAGTACTTC
TRBV27	TRBJ1-3	.	.	CASGSQGSAGNTIYF	TGTGCCAGCGGGAGCCAGGGGTCTGCTGGAAACACCATATATTTT
TRBV6-5	TRBJ2-2	.	.	CASSYQWAGTGELFF	TGTGCCAGCAGTTATCAGTGGGCTGGGACCGGGGAGCTGTTTTTT
TRBV7-9	TRBJ2-7	.	few	CASSLLGRYEQYF	TGTGCCAGCAGCTTACTGGGTAGATACGAGCAGTACTTC
TRBV4-1	TRBJ2-2	.	.	CASSQEGAGTGELFF	TGCGCCAGCAGCCAAGAGGGGGCAGGCACCGGGGAGCTGTTTTTT
TRBV29-1	TRBJ2-2	.	.	CSVGQELGELFF	TGCAGCGTGGGTCAGGAGCTCGGGGAGCTGTTTTTT
TRBV6-4	TRBJ1-5	.	few	CASSEEQGGQPQHF	TGTGCCAGCAGTGAAGAGCAGGGCGGGCAGCCCCAGCATTTT
TRBV6-4	TRBJ2-1	.	.	CASSETGGDYNEQFF	TGTGCCAGCAGTGAGACGGGCGGGGATTACAATGAGCAGTTCTTC
TRBV5-1	TRBJ2-3	TRBD2	.	CASSLPSGGAIEASDTQYF	TGCGCCAGCAGCTTGCCTAGCGGGGGGGCCATCGAGGCGTCAGATACGCAGTATTTT
TRBV11-2	TRBJ2-7	TRBD2	.	CASSLFGGTYEQYF	TGTGCCAGCAGCTTATTCGGGGGGACTTACGAGCAGTACTTC
TRBV5-1	TRBJ2-5	.	few	CASSLANFGAQKTQYF	TGCGCCAGCAGCTTGGCGAACTTTGGGGCGCAAAAGACCCAGTACTTC
TRBV5-1	TRBJ2-1	TRBD2	.	CASSAGLAGGPRRYNEQFF	TGCGCCAGCAGCGCAGGACTAGCGGGAGGCCCCAGAAGGTACAATGAGCAGTTCTTC
TRBV18	TRBJ2-1	TRBD1	few	CASSPRTGGAYNEQFF	TGTGCCAGCTCACCTAGGACAGGGGGCGCCTACAATGAGCAGTTCTTC
TRBV28	TRBJ2-5	.	.	CASLLTGQETQYF	TGTGCCAGCCTCTTGACAGGCCAAGAGACCCAGTACTTC
TRBV10-3	TRBJ1-1	.	many	CAISRLNTEAFF	TGTGCCATCAGTAGGCTGAACACTGAAGCTTTCTTT
TRBV7-2	TRBJ2-7	TRBD2	few	CASSLSSGRPSYEQYF	TGTGCCAGCAGCTTGAGTAGCGGGAGGCCCTCCTACGAGCAGTACTTC
TRBV11-3	TRBJ2-6	.	.	CASSSGDGRSGANVLTF	TGTGCCAGCAGCTCGGGGGACGGACGGTCTGGGGCCAACGTCCTGACTTTC
TRBV27	TRBJ2-7	TRBD1	.	CASTFRFTGGYERYF	TGTGCCAGCACGTTTCGCTTCACAGGGGGCTACGAGCGGTACTTC
TRBV5-1	TRBJ2-2	.	.	CASSRGGSNTGELFF	TGCGCCAGCAGCCGTGGAGGCTCGAACACCGGGGAGCTGTTTTTT
TRBV27	TRBJ2-5	.	.	CASSLYGGPPQETQYF	TGTGCCAGCAGTTTATATGGCGGGCCCCCCCAAGAGACCCAGTACTTC
TRBV9	TRBJ2-1	TRBD2	.	CASSKSRDYPSSNEQFF	TGTGCCAGCAGCAAAAGCCGGGACTACCCTTCCTCCAATGAGCAGTTCTTC
TRBV27	TRBJ2-3	.	.	CASSVSASTDTQYF	TGTGCCAGCAGTGTAAGCGCTAGCACAGATACGCAGTATTTT
TRBV7-2	TRBJ2-1	TRBD2	.	CASSTPGLAHLEQFF	TGTGCCAGCAGCACACCGGGACTAGCGCATCTTGAGCAGTTCTTC
TRBV4-1	TRBJ1-6	.	few	CASSQLRADSPLHF	TGCGCCAGCAGCCAGCTAAGAGCAGATTCACCCCTCCACTTT
TRBV9	TRBJ2-7	.	.	CASSVGAGGYYEQYF	TGTGCCAGCAGCGTAGGGGCAGGGGGGTACTACGAGCAGTACTTC
TRBV19	TRBJ1-2	.	.	CASSIGGAVYYYGYTF	TGTGCCAGTAGTATAGGGGGGGCAGTCTATTACTATGGCTACACCTTC
TRBV7-9	TRBJ2-7	.	.	CASSSITPYEQYF	TGTGCCAGCAGTTCCATAACCCCTTACGAGCAGTACTTC
TRBV25-1	TRBJ1-1	.	.	CASSVLRNTEAFF	TGTGCCAGCAGTGTTTTGAGGAACACTGAAGCTTTCTTT
TRBV6-1	TRBJ2-1	TRBD2	.	CASSERGGSANEQFF	TGTGCCAGCAGTGAAAGGGGCGGGAGTGCAAATGAGCAGTTCTTC
TRBV6-5	TRBJ2-7	.	.	CASSFGHGGGYEQYF	TGTGCCAGCAGCTTCGGACATGGGGGAGGTTACGAGCAGTACTTC
TRBV5-1	TRBJ2-1	.	.	CASSLESSYNEQFF	TGCGCCAGCAGCTTGGAAAGCTCCTACAATGAGCAGTTCTTC
TRBV15	TRBJ2-7	.	.	CATSRDLARGVDEQYF	TGTGCCACCAGCAGAGATCTAGCCAGGGGTGTAGACGAGCAGTACTTC
TRBV7-9	TRBJ2-5	.	.	CASSLNEETQYF	TGTGCCAGCAGCTTAAACGAAGAGACCCAGTACTTC
TRBV7-9	TRBJ2-3	TRBD2	.	CASSRRLAGSADTQYF	TGTGCCAGCAGCCGCCGACTAGCGGGAAGTGCAGATACGCAGTATTTT
TRBV9	TRBJ1-2	.	.	CASSPPAQGGYTF	TGTGCCAGCAGCCCCCCGGCCCAGGGTGGCTACACCTTC
TRBV7-3	TRBJ2-3	.	many	CASSLRLSTDTQYF	TGTGCCAGCAGCTTACGGCTTAGCACAGATACGCAGTATTTT
TRBV2	TRBJ2-3	TRBD1	.	CASRGQGTDTQYF	TGTGCCAGCCGGGGACAGGGAACAGATACGCAGTATTTT
TRBV7-2	TRBJ2-7	TRBD1	.	CASSFGQGRIWYEQYF	TGTGCCAGCAGCTTTGGACAGGGCAGGATCTGGTACGAGCAGTACTTC
TRBV29-1	TRBJ2-5	TRBD1	.	CSEERQGGETQYF	TGCAGCGAAGAAAGACAGGGGGGAGAGACCCAGTACTTC
TRBV6-1	TRBJ1-6	.	.	CASSSQGAPLHF	TGTGCCAGCAGTTCTCAGGGCGCCCCCCTCCACTTT
TRBV19	TRBJ2-3	TRBD1	many	CASSPEDRGPQYF	TGTGCCAGTAGTCCAGAGGACAGGGGTCCGCAGTATTTT
TRBV10-3	TRBJ2-5	.	.	CAISESETQYF	TGTGCCATCAGTGAGTCGGAGACCCAGTACTTC
TRBV19	TRBJ2-7	.	.	CASSMGTNEQYF	TGTGCCAGTAGTATGGGGACAAACGAGCAGTACTTC
TRBV7-2	TRBJ2-4	.	.	CASSLSGGLKNIQYF	TGTGCCAGCAGCTTATCTGGGGGGCTCAAAAACATTCAGTACTTC